This passage covers 29 T cell receptor beta chains from one sample sequenced in a study of T cell repertoires in cytomegalovirus infection. From the reads, TCRdb called clonotypes with MiXCR, one entry per CDR3 protein. The sample has about 110,000 distinct CDR3 sequences; roughly 40% are singletons. What these receptors recognize is not known. The starting material was CD8+ T cells from cultured PBMCs, obtained from culture after CMV antigen stimulation. The receptors were gathered from a human donor in good health (CMV status not recorded). Some clones in this sample may be carry-over from other donors' samples.

In this sample, this clonotype turned up a few times. The rearrangement links TRBV28 to TRBJ1-2; possible D gene TRBD1, 5 bases. CDR1 is MDHEN, CDR2 SYDVKM, per germline. Trimming removed 8 bases at V and 2 bases at J, with 27 bases between. The CDR3 is 18 amino acids. CDR3 sequence (DNA): TGTGCCAGCGGTTCTGAAACCTTTTACGGGGACCAAAACTATGGCTACACCTTC. This gives the protein CASGSETFYGDQNYGYTF.

This clonotype was seen a single time. The chain combines TRBV28 with TRBJ2-1; 13 bases match TRBD2. J was trimmed by 3 bases and V by 5 bases; bases with no gene match: 16. The CDR3 loop spans 20 amino acids. Germline lookup yields CDR1 MDHEN and CDR2 SYDVKM. The CDR3 bases are TGTGCCAGCAGTCGGACCATGACTAGCGGGGGGTTTTCCGTCTACAATGAGCAGTTCTTC. Its protein is CASSRTMTSGGFSVYNEQFF.

This clonotype has more than one count but fewer than ten. The chain is built from TRBV24-1 and TRBJ2-1; TRBD2 matches 12 bases. The trim removed 1 base at V and 7 bases at J, leaving 10 bases unmatched. This CDR3 comprises 18 residues. Germline CDR1 KGHDR, CDR2 SFDVKD. CDR3 amino acids: CATSDLTSGGLIGNEQFF. Here the CDR3 DNA reads TGTGCCACCAGTGATTTAACTAGCGGGGGGTTAATCGGGAATGAGCAGTTCTTC.

The genes are TRBV6-6 and TRBJ2-7, with D tentatively TRBD2 (6 bases). Trimming stripped 0 bases from V and 7 bases from J, with 13 bases between. This CDR3 comprises 14 residues. CDR1 and CDR2 from the germline V gene are MNHNY and SVGAGI (reference sequence). The CDR3 protein is CASSYSGGALEQYF. Here the CDR3 DNA reads TGTGCCAGCAGTTACTCCGGAGGGGCCCTGGAGCAGTACTTC.

J is TRBJ1-4 and V is TRBV27; 9 bases are shared with TRBD1. From germline, CDR1 is MNHEY and CDR2 SMNVEV (reference sequence). The junction had 9 bases not matched to a gene; V was cut back by 5 bases and J by 8 bases. The CDR3 consists of 15 residues. The DNA for the CDR3 is TGTGCCAGCAGTCCACTCGGGACAGGGAGAGAAAAACTGTTTTTT. It translates to CASSPLGTGREKLFF.

This chain uses TRBV28 with TRBJ2-7; no clear D. V lost 5 bases, J lost 4 bases, and 12 bases lay in between. There are 13 residues in the CDR3. The germline CDR1 and CDR2 sequences are MDHEN and SYDVKM. The CDR3 bases are TGTGCCAGCAGTGATGCCATCTATTACGAGCAGTACTTC. Its translation: CASSDAIYYEQYF.

This chain joins TRBV29-1 and TRBJ2-1; 8 bases agree with TRBD1. Germline V gene data show CDR1 as SQVTM and CDR2 as ANQGSEA. The CDR3 has 13 amino acids. After removal of 8 bases from V and 4 bases from J, the junction contained 7 bases not matched to a gene. The CDR3: CSSAGTGYNEQFF. DNA for the CDR3: TGCAGCAGTGCCGGGACAGGATACAATGAGCAGTTCTTC.

This clonotype has more than one count but fewer than ten. This chain links TRBV7-2 with TRBJ2-7; 12 bases line up with TRBD2. The CDR3 is 16 residues long. J lost 3 bases, V lost 5 bases, and 8 bases had no gene match. Per the germline V gene, CDR1 is SGHTA and CDR2 is FQGNSA. The CDR3 nucleotides are TGTGCCAGCAGCCCCCTGACTAGCGGGGGTGACTACGAGCAGTACTTC. This codes for CASSPLTSGGDYEQYF.

In its sample, this clonotype was seen a few times. This chain joins TRBV6-1 and TRBJ2-5; tentatively, D is TRBD2 (5 bases). CDR1 and CDR2 (germline): MNHNS, SASEGT. V was shortened by 5 bases and J by 5 bases, with 18 bases between the two germline ends. CDR3 size: 15 residues. CDR3 protein: CASSRHEITGETQYF. The CDR3 region has the DNA TGTGCCAGCAGTCGACACGAGATTACGGGGGAGACCCAGTACTTC.

This chain connects TRBV6-5 to TRBJ2-1; tentative D call: TRBD2 (7 bases). V dropped 4 bases and J dropped 7 bases, with 14 bases sitting between them. Per the germline V gene, CDR1 is MNHEY and CDR2 is SVGAGI. The CDR3 sequence is 14 residues long. For the CDR3, the DNA is TGTGCCAGCAGTTCTGGGGGGGGGGCTAATGAGCAGTTCTTC. Protein sequence: CASSSGGGANEQFF.

The V call is TRBV6-1, the J call TRBJ2-7, with D possibly TRBD1 on 5 matching bases. CDR1 and CDR2 (germline): MNHNS, SASEGT. This CDR3 comprises 12 residues. V lost 5 bases to trimming and J lost 6 bases, with 11 bases between them. As DNA, the CDR3 is TGTGCCAGCAGTTGGGCAGGGCCCGAGCAGTACTTC. Protein product: CASSWAGPEQYF.

CDR3 DNA: TGTGCCACCGGATGGGTTTACAATGAGCAGTTCTTC. Translating it yields CATGWVYNEQFF. The genes are TRBV10-3 and TRBJ2-1; D is unclear. The CDR3 contains 12 residues. Looked up from germline, CDR1 is ENHRY and CDR2 is SYGVKD. V lost 10 bases to trimming and J lost 4 bases, with 11 bases between them.

The chain is built from TRBV5-1 and TRBJ2-5, with 7 nucleotides matching TRBD1. The V segment lost 0 bases and the J segment 5 bases; nucleotides outside the gene matches: 13. Germline values: CDR1 SGHRS, CDR2 YFSETQ. This CDR3 is built from 17 residues. Written as DNA, the CDR3 is TGCGCCAGCAGCTTGGACCCTACACAGGGGTCGGAGGAGACCCAGTACTTC. Protein: CASSLDPTQGSEETQYF.

This chain joins TRBV7-6 and TRBJ2-1; no firm D call. CDR1 is SGHVS and CDR2 is FNYEAQ in the germline V gene. The CDR3 loop spans 17 amino acids. The V and J ends lost 5 bases and 4 bases respectively, with 21 bases between them. The CDR3 loop reads CASSPNYRQRIYNEQFF. DNA for the CDR3: TGTGCCAGCAGCCCCAATTACCGTCAGAGAATTTACAATGAGCAGTTCTTC.

There are a few counts of this clonotype. This chain links TRBV12-3 or TRBV12-4 with TRBJ2-2; 7 bases fit TRBD1. Trimming cost V 5 bases and J 1 base; bases outside gene matches: 7. The CDR3 spans 16 residues. The CDR3 nucleotides read TGTGCCAGCAGTCCGCGACAGGGTCTGAACACCGGGGAGCTGTTTTTT. This gives the protein CASSPRQGLNTGELFF.

The chain couples TRBV29-1 to TRBJ2-5, with D hard to call. With 6 bases removed from V and 5 bases from J, the gap between germline ends came to 19 bases. CDR3 size: 14 residues. Germline V CDR1 and CDR2: SQVTM, ANQGSEA. The CDR3 region is CSVRVLGPSETQYF. DNA for the CDR3: TGCAGCGTAAGGGTTCTCGGACCGTCGGAGACCCAGTACTTC.

V and J are TRBV12-3 or TRBV12-4 and TRBJ1-1; D remains ambiguous. CDR3 size: 14 residues. Trimming cost V 5 bases and J 0 bases, with 10 bases left between them. The CDR3 reads CASSLGLLNTEAFF. The CDR3 DNA is TGTGCCAGCAGTCTTGGACTGTTGAACACTGAAGCTTTCTTT.

The CDR3 DNA reads as TGTGCCAGCAGCCCGCCACAGGGAACTAATGAAAAACTGTTTTTT. This sequence encodes CASSPPQGTNEKLFF. The J gene is TRBJ1-4, the V gene TRBV7-9, with D tentatively TRBD1 (6 bases). V lost 5 bases and J 1 base, leaving 11 bases between the germline ends. There are 15 residues in the CDR3. Germline V gene lookup returns CDR1 SEHNR and CDR2 FQNEAQ (reference sequence).

This clonotype was seen repeatedly, ten times or more. The chain couples TRBV2 to TRBJ2-1, with a possible D match to TRBD2 (7 bases). Germline CDR1 reads SNHLY; CDR2 reads FYNNEI. The CDR3 extends over 15 amino acids. Trimming stripped 4 bases from V and 10 bases from J, with 20 bases between. In nucleotides, the CDR3 is TGTGCCAGCAGTGGGGAGGCGGGGGCGTCATTCGAGCAGTTCTTC. Protein sequence: CASSGEAGASFEQFF.

The chain combines TRBV7-9 with TRBJ1-5; D not resolved. The CDR3 runs to 15 residues. Per germline, CDR1 SEHNR and CDR2 FQNEAQ (reference sequence). V dropped 1 base and J dropped 0 bases, with 7 bases sitting between them. The CDR3 here is CASSLEGTSNQPQHF. The CDR3 DNA reads as TGTGCCAGCAGCTTAGAGGGAACTAGCAATCAGCCCCAGCATTTT. The variable domain in full, with the rest retrieved from reference TRBV7-9 and TRBJ1-5, is DTGVSQNPRHKITKRGQNVTFRCDPISEHNRLYWYRQTLGQGPEFLTYFQNEAQLEKSRLLSDRFSAERPKGSFSTLEIQRTEQGDSAMYLCASSLEGTSNQPQHFGDGTRLSIL.

A word on this clonotype: A much larger clone differs by one base, so this may be a read error. The limits of the CDR3 on the DNA are not certain, so only TCRdb's listed CDR3 is given. The chain uses TRBV5-6 and TRBJ2-7. The CDR3 has 14 amino acids, counting both end residues. The germline CDR1 and CDR2 sequences are SGHDT and YYEEEE. CDR3 residues: CASSFGPGTYEQYF.

The chain has TRBV7-3 and TRBJ2-3; weak D call: TRBD2 (5 bases). The germline CDR1 and CDR2 sequences are SGHTA and FQGTGA. The CDR3 totals 13 residues. The V end was cut by 5 bases, the J end by 4 bases, with 10 bases between. CDR3 in amino acids: CASSTLAADTQYF. As DNA, the CDR3 is TGTGCCAGCAGCACGCTAGCAGCAGATACGCAGTATTTT. Using reference TRBV7-3 and TRBJ2-3 for the parts outside the CDR3, the full variable domain is GAGVSQTPSNKVTEKGKYVELRCDPISGHTALYWYRQSLGQGPEFLIYFQGTGAADDSGLPNDRFFAVRPEGSVSTLKIQRTERGDSAVYLCASSTLAADTQYFGPGTRLTVL.

This clonotype showed up just a few times. The chain employs TRBV3-1 and TRBJ2-5; 10 bases line up with TRBD1. The V segment lost 6 bases and the J segment 0 bases; nucleotides outside the gene matches: 7. The CDR3 extends over 16 amino acids. Germline loops: CDR1 LGHDT, CDR2 YNNKEL (reference sequence). In DNA form, the CDR3 reads TGTGCCAGCAGACCGACAGGGGGCTTGTACCAAGAGACCCAGTACTTC. Translated, it gives CASRPTGGLYQETQYF.

The table lists this clonotype with many counts. V gene TRBV12-3 or TRBV12-4 combines with J gene TRBJ1-5; a possible D gene is TRBD1 (5 bases). Trimming removed 3 bases from V and 1 base from J, with 10 bases in between. The CDR3 contains 15 residues. The CDR3 region is CASSFMWDSNQPQHF. CDR3 DNA: TGTGCCAGCAGTTTTATGTGGGACAGCAATCAGCCCCAGCATTTT.

V and J are TRBV6-2 or TRBV6-3 and TRBJ1-1, with 8 bases aligning to TRBD1. CDR3 size: 14 residues. V trimming: 5 bases; J trimming: 3 bases; junction bases outside the gene matches: 5. Germline CDR1 MNHEY, CDR2 SVGEGT. DNA of the CDR3: TGTGCCAGCAGTCAGTGGGGACAGGACACTGAAGCTTTCTTT. Amino acid sequence: CASSQWGQDTEAFF.

This clonotype was counted a few times. The V call is TRBV7-9, the J call TRBJ2-1, with D hard to call. Germline loops: CDR1 SEHNR, CDR2 FQNEAQ (reference sequence). The CDR3 is 15 amino acids. With 4 bases removed from V and 3 bases from J, the gap between germline ends came to 13 bases. CDR3 nucleotide sequence: TGTGCCAGCAGCTCCTCAGAGTTTGGCTACAATGAGCAGTTCTTC. Encoded protein: CASSSSEFGYNEQFF. The full variable domain, its missing parts supplied by reference TRBV7-9 and TRBJ2-1, is DTGVSQNPRHKITKRGQNVTFRCDPISEHNRLYWYRQTLGQGPEFLTYFQNEAQLEKSRLLSDRFSAERPKGSFSTLEIQRTEQGDSAMYLCASSSSEFGYNEQFFGPGTRLTVL.

This clonotype showed up just a few times. The V call is TRBV7-9, the J call TRBJ1-1; D remains ambiguous. The CDR3 loop spans 14 amino acids. Looked up from germline, CDR1 is SEHNR and CDR2 is FQNEAQ (reference sequence). Trimming left V 5 bases short and J 3 bases short, with 13 bases between. CDR3 in amino acids: CASSPPRWDTEAFF. In nucleotides, the CDR3 is TGTGCCAGCAGCCCCCCGCGGTGGGACACTGAAGCTTTCTTT.

This clonotype was seen more than once but under ten times. This rearrangement joins TRBV27 to TRBJ2-1; 8 bases are shared with TRBD2. The CDR3 is made up of 16 amino acids. Germline V gene sequence: CDR1 MNHEY, CDR2 SMNVEV (reference sequence). V lost 3 bases and J lost 7; bases outside the gene matches: 11. In DNA form, the CDR3 reads TGTGCCAGCAGTTTTTCTTCCGGGGGGGGCCTTAATGAGCAGTTCTTC. Translating gives CASSFSSGGGLNEQFF.

This sequence joins TRBV2 and TRBJ1-2, with D unclear. The length of the CDR3 is 15 residues. Germline V gene lookup returns CDR1 SNHLY and CDR2 FYNNEI. V lost 1 base and J lost 2, with 11 bases in between. The CDR3 loop reads CASSEEGEINYGYTF. The CDR3 coding sequence is TGTGCCAGCAGTGAAGAGGGCGAAATCAACTATGGCTACACCTTC.